Following are 2 T cell receptor beta chains from one sample sequenced in a study of blood T cell repertoires in COVID-19. Profiling relied on immunoSEQ multiplex PCR, and the TCRdb table lists in-frame clones only, not all of them. In the table there are approximately 300,000 clones, 85% to 90% of which are singletons. The sample consisted of PBMCs or T cells enriched from blood (not recorded which). The receptors here all came from a woman younger than 35 who had recovered from COVID-19.

J is TRBJ2-7 and V is TRBV7-2; 8 bases match TRBD1. V shed 5 bases and J 0 bases; nucleotides not matched to a gene: 3. Germline CDR1 is SGHTA and CDR2 is FQGNSA. There are 14 residues in the CDR3. CDR3 region: CASSRTGNSYEQYF. The CDR3 DNA reads TGTGCCAGCAGCCGGACAGGGAACTCCTACGAGCAGTACTTC.

This chain links TRBV5-1 with TRBJ2-1, with a weak D call TRBD2 (6 bases). From germline, CDR1 is SGHRS and CDR2 YFSETQ. The CDR3 has 15 amino acids. V dropped 3 bases and J dropped 0 bases, with 10 bases sitting between them. This CDR3 is CASSSGGSSYNEQFF. The CDR3 bases are TGCGCCAGCAGCTCCGGAGGGAGCTCCTACAATGAGCAGTTCTTC.